The sequence of this T cell receptor beta chain was determined in a study of blood T cell repertoires in COVID-19. In the study overall: The analysed material was cDNA or gDNA that came from T cells, B-cell-depleted T cells, or PBMCs.

Only in-frame clones appear in the TCRdb table, and some are missing; sequencing was by immunoSEQ multiplex PCR. Found here are about 170,000 clones, around 80% of them singletons; the top ten hold 3.5% to 4%. Looked up from germline, CDR1 is SGHDT and CDR2 is YYEEEE. The CDR3 runs 12 residues. The V gene lost 0 bases and the J gene lost 12 bases, with 7 bases spanning the gap. Membership in each cohort depended on participant-reported clinical history. This clonotype was sampled from a woman between 50 and 59 years old in a cohort exposed to, infected with or recovered from COVID-19 (not recorded which). The sequenced sample was PBMCs or T cells enriched from blood (not recorded which). This sequence joins TRBV5-6 and TRBJ1-6; perhaps TRBD1 as D (5 bases). This CDR3 reads CASSLGGRPLHF. The CDR3 DNA follows: TGTGCCAGCAGCTTGGGGGGCCGACCCCTCCACTTT.